The present entry profiles one TCR beta chain with its context. What it binds is unknown. The sorting of naive CD8 T cells used the CD8+CD4-CCR7+CD45RA+ phenotype. The data derive from a study of molecular identifiers for immune sequencing clone quantification. Notes on the study in general: Among about a million naive cells, spiked Jurkat TCR RNA from a single cell was reportedly detectable.

For bulk TCR libraries, previously described methods and listed TCR primers were used. Each CDR3 protein gets one entry after TCRdb re-called the PCR reads with MiXCR. The sample has 400,000 to 600,000 distinct CDR3 sequences; 25% are singletons. The CDR3 has 11 amino acids. Losses at the gene ends were 9 bases for V and 6 bases for J; bases not matched to a gene: 5. Per the germline V gene, CDR1 is MNHEY and CDR2 is SMNVEV (reference sequence). This receptor was obtained from a human donor in good health. Some libraries in this study had Jurkat cell RNA spiked in. The sample was naive CD8+ T cells from blood, with Jurkat cell RNA spiked in. This sample's subset: FACS-sorted CD8+CD4-CCR7+CD45RA+ naive T cells. This chain joins TRBV27 and TRBJ2-7, with 7 bases that match TRBD2. CDR3 amino acids: CASWGGSEQYF. CDR3 bases: TGTGCCAGTTGGGGGGGAAGCGAGCAGTACTTC.